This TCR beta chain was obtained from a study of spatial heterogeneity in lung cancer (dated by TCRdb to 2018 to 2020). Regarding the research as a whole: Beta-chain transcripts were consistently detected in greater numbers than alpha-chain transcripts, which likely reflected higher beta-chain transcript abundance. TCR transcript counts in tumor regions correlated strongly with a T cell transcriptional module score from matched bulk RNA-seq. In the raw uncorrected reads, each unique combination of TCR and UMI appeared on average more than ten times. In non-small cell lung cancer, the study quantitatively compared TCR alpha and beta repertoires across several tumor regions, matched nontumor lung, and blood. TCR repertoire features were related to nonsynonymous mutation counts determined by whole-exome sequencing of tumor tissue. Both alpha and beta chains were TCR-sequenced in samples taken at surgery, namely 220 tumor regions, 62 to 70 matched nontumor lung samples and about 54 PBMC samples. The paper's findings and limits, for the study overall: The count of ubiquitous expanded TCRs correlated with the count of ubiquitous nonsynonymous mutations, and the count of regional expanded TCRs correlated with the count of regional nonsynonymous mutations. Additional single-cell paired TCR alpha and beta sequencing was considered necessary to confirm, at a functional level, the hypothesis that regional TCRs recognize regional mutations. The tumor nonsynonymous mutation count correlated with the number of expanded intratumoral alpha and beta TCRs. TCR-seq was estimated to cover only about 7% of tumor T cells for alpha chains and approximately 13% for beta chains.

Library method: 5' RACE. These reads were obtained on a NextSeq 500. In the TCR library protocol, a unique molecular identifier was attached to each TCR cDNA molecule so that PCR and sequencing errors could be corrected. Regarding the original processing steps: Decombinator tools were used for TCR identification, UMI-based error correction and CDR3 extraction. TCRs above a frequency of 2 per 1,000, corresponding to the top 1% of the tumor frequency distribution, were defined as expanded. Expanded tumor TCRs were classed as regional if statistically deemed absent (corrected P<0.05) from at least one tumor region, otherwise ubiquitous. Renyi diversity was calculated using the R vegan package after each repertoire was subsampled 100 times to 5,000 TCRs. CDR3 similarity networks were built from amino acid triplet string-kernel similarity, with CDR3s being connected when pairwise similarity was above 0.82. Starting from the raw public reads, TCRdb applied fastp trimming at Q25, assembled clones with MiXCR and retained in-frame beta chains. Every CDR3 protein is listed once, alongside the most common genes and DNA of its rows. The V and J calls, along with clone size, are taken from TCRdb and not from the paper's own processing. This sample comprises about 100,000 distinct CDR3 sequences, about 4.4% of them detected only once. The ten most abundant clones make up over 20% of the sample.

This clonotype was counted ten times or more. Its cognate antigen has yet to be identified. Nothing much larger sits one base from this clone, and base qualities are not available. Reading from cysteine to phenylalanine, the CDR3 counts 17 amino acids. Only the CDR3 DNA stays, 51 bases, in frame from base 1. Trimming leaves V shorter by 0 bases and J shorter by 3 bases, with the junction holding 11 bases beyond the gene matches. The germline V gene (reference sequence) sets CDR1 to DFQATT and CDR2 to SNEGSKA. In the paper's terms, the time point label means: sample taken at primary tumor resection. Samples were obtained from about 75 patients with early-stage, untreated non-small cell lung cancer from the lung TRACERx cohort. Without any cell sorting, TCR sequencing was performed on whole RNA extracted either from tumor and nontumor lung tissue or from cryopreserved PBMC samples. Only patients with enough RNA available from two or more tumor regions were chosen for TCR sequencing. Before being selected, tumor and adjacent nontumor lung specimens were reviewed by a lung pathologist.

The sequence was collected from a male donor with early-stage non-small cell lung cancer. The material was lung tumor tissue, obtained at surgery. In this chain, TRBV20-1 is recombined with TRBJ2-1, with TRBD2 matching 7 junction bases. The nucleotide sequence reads TGCAGTGCTAGAGATGACCAGCGGGAAGGTTACTACAATGAGCAGTTCTTC. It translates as CSARDDQREGYYNEQFF.